Shown below are 32 T cell receptor beta chains from a single sample sequenced in a study of T-cell reconstitution after alpha-beta-depleted transplantation in children. Unique molecular identifiers were built into the TCRbeta library. Each CDR3 protein is one row after TCRdb ran MiXCR on the PCR reads. The profile shows around 200,000 distinct CDR3 sequences, roughly a tenth of them singletons. The input for sequencing was PBMCs from the stem cell graft donor, taken from the stem cell graft. All receptors come from a human donor who donated a stem cell graft to a child with acute lymphoblastic leukemia.

The chain is built from TRBV9 and TRBJ2-2; possibly TRBD1 for D (5 bases). Germline CDR1 is SGDLS and CDR2 is YYNGEE. V lost 0 bases, J lost 0 bases, and 6 bases lay in between. The CDR3 totals 15 residues. In nucleotides, the CDR3 is TGTGCCAGCAGCGTAGGACAGACGAACACCGGGGAGCTGTTTTTT. Its translation is CASSVGQTNTGELFF.

Many counts were recorded for this clonotype. V usage is TRBV5-1 and J usage is TRBJ2-5; D possibly matches TRBD1 or TRBD2 (6 bases each). Trimming cost V 0 bases and J 4 bases, with 13 bases left between them. The CDR3 contains 15 residues. Germline assignment: CDR1 SGHRS and CDR2 YFSETQ. The CDR3 DNA sequence: TGCGCCAGCAGCTTGGTTTCCGGGGGCGGAGAGACCCAGTACTTC. Translation gives CASSLVSGGGETQYF.

This clonotype was recorded a few times. The chain combines TRBV11-3 with TRBJ2-7; tentative D call: TRBD1 (5 bases). V lost 5 bases and J lost 4, with 15 bases in between. The CDR3 runs to 14 residues. The V gene's germline CDR1 is SGHNT and CDR2 YENEEA. The CDR3 region has the DNA TGTGCCAGCAGCCCTTTACGTGGGGCGTACGAGCAGTACTTC. Residues: CASSPLRGAYEQYF. Full variable domain (outside the CDR3, taken from reference TRBV11-3 and TRBJ2-7): EAGVVQSPRYKIIEKKQPVAFWCNPISGHNTLYWYLQNLGQGPELLIRYENEEAVDDSQLPKDRFSAERLKGVDSTLKIQPAELGDSAVYLCASSPLRGAYEQYFGPGTRLTVT.

This clonotype was seen at least ten times. The V gene is TRBV27, the J gene TRBJ2-5; 7 nucleotides line up with TRBD2. Per germline, CDR1 MNHEY and CDR2 SMNVEV (reference sequence). This CDR3 has 14 residues. V was clipped by 5 bases and J by 5 bases; unmatched bases: 8. Here the CDR3 reads CASSKTSWGETQYF. CDR3 DNA: TGTGCCAGCAGTAAGACTAGCTGGGGGGAGACCCAGTACTTC.

This clonotype occurred many times. V is TRBV5-5 and J is TRBJ1-2; a possible D gene is TRBD1 (5 bases). The CDR3 covers 13 residues. Germline V gene data show CDR1 as SGHKS and CDR2 as YYEKEE (reference sequence). V lost 4 bases and J lost 9, with 16 bases in between. The CDR3 sequence: CASSTRGEERYTF. The CDR3 bases are TGTGCCAGCAGCACGCGGGGGGAAGAGCGCTACACCTTC.

V usage is TRBV12-3 or TRBV12-4 and J usage is TRBJ2-4; D unresolved. V lost 6 bases to trimming and J lost 11 bases, with 17 bases between them. This CDR3 has 13 residues. CDR3 amino acids: CASRRTSEGVQYF. The CDR3 DNA reads TGTGCCAGCAGGAGAACATCCGAAGGCGTTCAGTACTTC.

This clonotype was counted ten times or more. This sequence joins TRBV6-5 and TRBJ2-5, with TRBD2 matching over 7 bases. CDR1 MNHEY and CDR2 SVGAGI come from the germline V gene. V trimming: 2 bases; J trimming: 1 base; junction bases outside the gene matches: 1. There are 14 residues in the CDR3. The CDR3 nucleotides read TGTGCCAGCAGTTACGGGACTACCCAAGAGACCCAGTACTTC. Amino acids: CASSYGTTQETQYF.

This chain connects TRBV30 to TRBJ2-7; 10 bases match TRBD1. The trim removed 7 bases at V and 3 bases at J, leaving 3 bases unmatched. The CDR3 length is 12 residues. Per germline, CDR1 GTSNPN and CDR2 SVGIG (reference sequence). CDR3 in amino acids: CALDRGGYEQYF. Here the CDR3 DNA reads TGTGCCTTGGACAGGGGGGGCTACGAGCAGTACTTC.

In its sample, this clonotype was seen a few times. The J gene is TRBJ2-1, the V gene TRBV21-1; the table's D call, TRBD1, was not checked against the DNA. TRBV21-1 is deemed a pseudogene. This CDR3 is 18 amino acids long. CDR3: CASSKSTGQGASYNEQFF. Written as DNA, the CDR3 is TGTGCCAGCAGCAAATCGACAGGACAGGGGGCGTCCTACAATGAGCAGTTCTTC.

The V and J genes are TRBV27 and TRBJ1-6, with D unresolved. V lost 8 bases and J 9 bases, leaving 14 bases between the germline ends. The CDR3 totals 13 residues. Per germline, CDR1 MNHEY and CDR2 SMNVEV (reference sequence). CDR3 sequence reads: CASSPVPVSPLHF. CDR3 bases: TGTGCCAGCTCCCCTGTTCCCGTTTCACCCCTCCACTTT.

Note on this clonotype: This clone may be a read error of a much larger clone one base away. The V gene is TRBV24-1, the J gene TRBJ1-2; TRBD1 aligns across 11 bases. From germline, CDR1 is KGHDR and CDR2 SFDVKD. With 5 bases clipped from V and 5 bases from J, the junction kept 9 bases outside the gene matches. CDR3 length: 16 residues. The DNA for the CDR3 is TGTGCCACCAGTGGGACAGGGGGCGACCCAGAATATGGCTACACCTTC. This translates into CATSGTGGDPEYGYTF.

The chain uses TRBV27 and TRBJ1-2, with D unresolved. The V and J ends lost 3 bases and 1 base respectively, with 9 bases between them. The length of the CDR3 is 14 residues. The germline CDR1 and CDR2 sequences are MNHEY and SMNVEV (reference sequence). The CDR3 sequence is CASSFGQNNYGYTF. The CDR3 nucleotides are TGTGCCAGCAGTTTTGGCCAGAATAACTATGGCTACACCTTC.

This clonotype was seen a handful of times. The V call is TRBV18, the J call TRBJ2-7; D perhaps matches TRBD1 (6 bases). From germline, CDR1 is KGHSH and CDR2 LQKENI. CDR3 length equals 14 residues. V was clipped by 0 bases and J by 2 bases, with 8 bases between them. CDR3 sequence (DNA): TGTGCCAGCTCACCACCACGGGACACCTACGAGCAGTACTTC. Its protein product is CASSPPRDTYEQYF.

In this sample, this clonotype turned up a few times. V gene TRBV6-2 or TRBV6-3 combines with J gene TRBJ2-7; TRBD1 matches at 7 bases. J gave up 3 bases and V 2 bases, and 13 bases lay outside the gene matches. This CDR3 comprises 17 residues. The germline gives CDR1 MNHEY, CDR2 SVGEGT. CDR3 coding DNA: TGTGCCAGCAGTTACATCCCCTTGACAGGGATGGTCTACGAGCAGTACTTC. It encodes CASSYIPLTGMVYEQYF.

The rearrangement links TRBV12-3 or TRBV12-4 to TRBJ2-1; 8 nucleotides match TRBD2. There are 14 residues in the CDR3. V shed 3 bases, J shed 8 bases, and the junction held 6 bases outside the gene matches. CDR3 sequence: CASSFAGTRYEQFF. The CDR3, as DNA: TGTGCCAGCAGTTTCGCCGGGACTAGGTATGAGCAGTTCTTC.

The CDR3: CSASHRPDQPQHF. In DNA, the CDR3 is TGCAGTGCTAGTCACAGGCCAGATCAGCCCCAGCATTTT. The chain has TRBV20-1 and TRBJ1-5, with a weak D call TRBD1 (5 bases). The CDR3 contains 13 residues. Trimming took 3 bases from V and 5 from J, leaving 11 bases between them. Looked up from germline, CDR1 is DFQATT and CDR2 is SNEGSKA (reference sequence).

This clonotype was detected many times. V usage is TRBV20-1 and J usage is TRBJ1-1, with TRBD1 identical over 9 bases. The CDR3 spans 15 residues. Germline values: CDR1 DFQATT, CDR2 SNEGSKA (reference sequence). The ends lost 3 bases at V and 1 base at J; junction bases unmatched: 6. The CDR3 region has the DNA TGCAGTGCTAGCGGGACAGGGTCGGGGAACACTGAAGCTTTCTTT. Translating it yields CSASGTGSGNTEAFF.

This clonotype was seen ten or more times. The chain couples TRBV20-1 to TRBJ1-1; D is ambiguous. Germline V lookup: CDR1 DFQATT, CDR2 SNEGSKA (reference sequence). There are 13 residues in the CDR3. Trimming shortened V by 1 base and J by 7 bases, and 13 bases separated the two germline ends. CDR3 nucleotides: TGCAGTGCTAGAGTGTTGGCAGGTAATGAAGCTTTCTTT. Translating it yields CSARVLAGNEAFF.

The chain joins TRBV5-1 to TRBJ2-7; D gene ambiguous. Trimming took 0 bases from V and 13 from J, leaving 20 bases between them. This CDR3 contains 14 residues. Germline values: CDR1 SGHRS, CDR2 YFSETQ. CDR3 nucleotide sequence: TGCGCCAGCAGCTTGGGGGGATCCTTCTCCGCGGTATACTTC. The encoded protein is CASSLGGSFSAVYF.

This clonotype came up a few times. The chain combines TRBV5-1 with TRBJ1-2; a possible D gene is TRBD1 (6 bases). The CDR3 runs 15 residues. The V end was cut by 0 bases, the J end by 3 bases, with 12 bases between. Germline CDR1 and CDR2: SGHRS and YFSETQ. CDR3 sequence: CASSLVWGLDYGYTF. For the CDR3, the DNA is TGCGCCAGCAGCTTGGTTTGGGGGCTGGACTATGGCTACACCTTC.

This chain joins TRBV12-3 or TRBV12-4 and TRBJ2-7, with D maybe TRBD2 (6 bases). The CDR3 extends over 14 amino acids. Trimming took 7 bases from V and 4 from J, leaving 17 bases between them. The CDR3, as DNA: TGTGCCAGCACTCTCTCTGGGGGGACTTACGAGCAGTACTTC. Residues: CASTLSGGTYEQYF.

This clonotype was observed at least ten times. CDR3 DNA sequence: TGTGCCAGCAGCCCTAGTCCAGATACGCAGTATTTT. This sequence encodes CASSPSPDTQYF. The chain is built from TRBV3-1 and TRBJ2-3; no firm D call. V gave up 4 bases and J gave up 4 bases, with 6 bases separating them. The CDR3 spans 12 residues. Germline assignment: CDR1 LGHDT and CDR2 YNNKEL (reference sequence).

The J gene is TRBJ1-5, the V gene TRBV5-6; D remains ambiguous. CDR1 and CDR2 from the germline V gene are SGHDT and YYEEEE. V lost 1 base and J 5 bases, leaving 4 bases between the germline ends. CDR3 length: 12 residues. CDR3 in amino acids: CASSLTDQPQHF. The CDR3 coding sequence is TGTGCCAGCAGCTTGACCGATCAGCCCCAGCATTTT.

In its sample, this clonotype was seen many times. The chain's CDR3 is CASSQVLPPIGELFF. The CDR3 DNA is TGTGCCAGCAGCCAAGTGCTACCTCCCATTGGGGAGCTGTTTTTT. The chain carries TRBV3-1 and TRBJ2-2; unclear D gene. Germline V CDR1 and CDR2: LGHDT, YNNKEL (reference sequence). The CDR3 runs 15 residues. V was shortened by 1 base and J by 8 bases, with 14 bases between the two germline ends.

The V call is TRBV11-1, the J call TRBJ1-2; the match to TRBD1 covers 7 bases. With 8 bases clipped from V and 6 bases from J, the junction kept 12 bases outside the gene matches. Germline-derived CDR1 and CDR2 are SGHAT and FQDESV (reference sequence). The CDR3 totals 14 residues. CDR3 in DNA: TGTGCCAGCGGAACGACAGGGAGTTACGATGGCTACACCTTC. It is translated as CASGTTGSYDGYTF.

The chain joins TRBV7-7 to TRBJ2-7, with a possible D match to TRBD2 (6 bases). The V gene's germline CDR1 is SSHAT and CDR2 FNYEAQ (reference sequence). The CDR3 runs to 14 residues. V was trimmed by 1 base and J by 6 bases, leaving 13 bases between them. The CDR3 sequence is CASSLVDGGAEQYF. DNA for the CDR3: TGTGCCAGCAGCTTAGTGGATGGCGGGGCCGAGCAGTACTTC. Variable domain in full (rest from reference TRBV7-7 and TRBJ2-7): GAGVSQSPRYKVTKRGQDVTLRCDPISSHATLYWYQQALGQGPEFLTYFNYEAQPDKSGLPSDRFSAERPEGSISTLTIQRTEQRDSAMYRCASSLVDGGAEQYFGPGTRLTVT.

Ten or more counts support this clonotype. The rearrangement links TRBV12-3 or TRBV12-4 to TRBJ1-5, with TRBD1 identical over 8 bases. V dropped 5 bases and J dropped 6; count of bases not matched to a gene: 6. CDR3 length: 14 residues. CDR3 nucleotide sequence: TGTGCCAGCAGTCCGACAGGGGAGGTTCAGCCCCAGCATTTT. Amino acid sequence: CASSPTGEVQPQHF.

On this clonotype: A junction boundary mismatches the germline segment, possibly from a read error. The chain uses TRBV20-1 and TRBJ2-5, with unresolved D. CDR3 size: 13 residues. Germline lookup yields CDR1 DFQATT and CDR2 SNEGSKA (reference sequence). CDR3 DNA sequence: TGCAGTGCAAGAGAGCCGTACCAAGAGACCCAGTACTTC. As protein: CSAREPYQETQYF.

V and J are TRBV6-5 and TRBJ1-1, with TRBD1 as a possible D gene (6 bases). The CDR3 extends over 13 amino acids. Germline V gene lookup returns CDR1 MNHEY and CDR2 SVGAGI. V dropped 5 bases and J dropped 4 bases, with 11 bases sitting between them. The DNA of the CDR3 is TGTGCCAGCAGTACAGGGACTGGCACTGAAGCTTTCTTT. Protein sequence: CASSTGTGTEAFF.

This clonotype was seen a few times. V and J are TRBV12-3 or TRBV12-4 and TRBJ2-3; 10 positions agree with TRBD2. The CDR3 is 14 residues long. With V trimmed by 3 bases and J by 5 bases, 2 bases remained unmatched. The CDR3 loop reads CASSLASGGDTQYF. Written as DNA, the CDR3 is TGTGCCAGCAGTTTGGCTAGCGGGGGAGATACGCAGTATTTT.

This clonotype turned up a few times. J is TRBJ2-3 and V is TRBV29-1; possibly TRBD2 for D (7 bases). Germline lookup yields CDR1 SQVTM and CDR2 ANQGSEA. V was clipped by 8 bases and J by 3 bases, with 18 bases between them. The length of the CDR3 is 14 residues. CDR3 residues: CSLGRGTMTDTQYF. CDR3 nucleotide sequence: TGCAGCCTTGGGAGGGGGACAATGACAGATACGCAGTATTTT.

There are many counts of this clonotype. In nucleotides, the CDR3 is TGTGCCAGCAGCCCCCGTGTGGTTCTTGCCGGGGAGCTGTTTTTT. Translation: CASSPRVVLAGELFF. The V gene is TRBV11-2, the J gene TRBJ2-2; D gene ambiguous. The CDR3 is made up of 15 amino acids. Trimming removed 5 bases at V and 6 bases at J, with 16 bases between. Germline V gene sequence: CDR1 SGHAT, CDR2 FQNNGV.